These T cell receptor beta chains were read from a single sample in a study of OX40 agonist ivuxolimab in advanced cancers. Profiling relied on immunoSEQ multiplex PCR, and the TCRdb table lists in-frame clones only, not all of them. This sample has approximately 84,000 clones, with about 86% found just once. The specimen was CD4+ or CD8+ T cells sorted from blood, collected in a trial of the OX40 agonist ivuxolimab. These TCRs come from an adult with an advanced solid tumor such as melanoma, head and neck, liver or kidney cancer. Both conserved end residues are part of each CDR3. Fields, in order: D gene, J gene, clone size, V gene, CDR3 DNA, CDR3 protein. D genes are given only for firm matches. Rows give clone size only sometimes, using once, few, many, or a class for an expanded clone.

d_call: .; j_call: TRBJ2-7; clone_size: .; v_call: TRBV12-5; cdr3_nt: TGTGCTAGTGGACAGGTGTCCTACGAGCAGTACTTC; cdr3_aa: CASGQVSYEQYF
d_call: TRBD1; j_call: TRBJ2-3; clone_size: .; v_call: TRBV6-1; cdr3_nt: TGTGCCAGCAGTTCACCGGGACAGGGGAGAGATACGCAGTATTTT; cdr3_aa: CASSSPGQGRDTQYF
d_call: TRBD2; j_call: TRBJ2-1; clone_size: .; v_call: TRBV10-2; cdr3_nt: TGCGCCAGCAGGGGGGGACTAGCGGGAGTCGATGAGCAGTTCTTC; cdr3_aa: CASRGGLAGVDEQFF
d_call: .; j_call: TRBJ1-3; clone_size: .; v_call: TRBV18; cdr3_nt: TGTGCCAGCTCACCACGGGAGGGTCCAGGAAACACCATATATTTT; cdr3_aa: CASSPREGPGNTIYF
d_call: TRBD1; j_call: TRBJ2-5; clone_size: .; v_call: TRBV4-3; cdr3_nt: TGCGCCAGCAGCCAAGAGGGGGGACAGGGACGGATAGAGACCCAGTACTTC; cdr3_aa: CASSQEGGQGRIETQYF
d_call: .; j_call: TRBJ2-7; clone_size: once; v_call: TRBV18; cdr3_nt: TGTGCCAGCTCAATCACGAGCTCCTACGAGCAGTACTTC; cdr3_aa: CASSITSSYEQYF
d_call: .; j_call: TRBJ2-7; clone_size: .; v_call: TRBV6-5; cdr3_nt: TGTGCCAGCAGTTACTCGGGACATCTCTACGAGCAGTACTTC; cdr3_aa: CASSYSGHLYEQYF
d_call: .; j_call: TRBJ1-2; clone_size: .; v_call: TRBV27; cdr3_nt: TGTGCCAGCAGTTTATCGGGGAACTATGGCTACACCTTC; cdr3_aa: CASSLSGNYGYTF
d_call: .; j_call: TRBJ2-5; clone_size: .; v_call: TRBV5-6; cdr3_nt: TGTGCCAGCAGCTTGCTGCTAGCAAAACAAGAGACCCAGTACTTC; cdr3_aa: CASSLLLAKQETQYF
d_call: TRBD1; j_call: TRBJ2-7; clone_size: .; v_call: TRBV6-5; cdr3_nt: TGTGCCAGCGGACAGGGTTCCTACGAGCAGTACTTC; cdr3_aa: CASGQGSYEQYF
d_call: .; j_call: TRBJ2-1; clone_size: .; v_call: TRBV12-2; cdr3_nt: TGTGCAAGTCGCCCGGACCCGCTAGCGTCGAGGGAGCAGTTCTTC; cdr3_aa: CASRPDPLASREQFF
d_call: TRBD2; j_call: TRBJ2-1; clone_size: .; v_call: TRBV19; cdr3_nt: TGTGCCAGTAGTATCCAGCGGGAGGCATACAATGAGCAGTTCTTC; cdr3_aa: CASSIQREAYNEQFF
d_call: TRBD1; j_call: TRBJ2-7; clone_size: .; v_call: TRBV6-4; cdr3_nt: TGTGCCAGCAGTGACTCGGCAGGGGGCTCCTACGAGCAGTACTTC; cdr3_aa: CASSDSAGGSYEQYF
d_call: .; j_call: TRBJ2-5; clone_size: .; v_call: TRBV9; cdr3_nt: TGTGCCAGCAGCGTAGGGGCGGGCGTTACAGAGACCCAGTACTTC; cdr3_aa: CASSVGAGVTETQYF
d_call: TRBD1; j_call: TRBJ2-7; clone_size: .; v_call: TRBV10-2; cdr3_nt: TGCGCCAGCAGGAGTTTCGGGACAGCCCGACCCTACGAGCAGTACTTC; cdr3_aa: CASRSFGTARPYEQYF
d_call: TRBD1; j_call: TRBJ1-4; clone_size: .; v_call: TRBV4-2; cdr3_nt: TGTGCCAGCAGCCAAGGTCAGGGGGGCAAAGAAAAACTGTTTTTT; cdr3_aa: CASSQGQGGKEKLFF
d_call: TRBD1; j_call: TRBJ2-7; clone_size: .; v_call: TRBV19; cdr3_nt: TGTGCCAGTCGACAGGGGTACGAGCAGTACTTC; cdr3_aa: CASRQGYEQYF
d_call: .; j_call: TRBJ2-3; clone_size: .; v_call: TRBV7-6; cdr3_nt: TGTGCCAGCAGCGCAGGGTCCGGGGCTCTAGGGGATACGCAGTATTTT; cdr3_aa: CASSAGSGALGDTQYF
d_call: TRBD1; j_call: TRBJ2-1; clone_size: .; v_call: TRBV10-3; cdr3_nt: TGTGCCATCAGTCAGAGTGACAGGGGTCATGAGCAGTTCTTC; cdr3_aa: CAISQSDRGHEQFF
d_call: .; j_call: TRBJ2-1; clone_size: .; v_call: TRBV12-5; cdr3_nt: TGTGCTAGTGGTTTCAGGACCACCCACAATGAGCAGTTCTTC; cdr3_aa: CASGFRTTHNEQFF
d_call: TRBD2; j_call: TRBJ2-2; clone_size: .; v_call: TRBV11-2; cdr3_nt: TGTGCCAGCACCATTATGGGGGGGACCCTCACCGGGGAGCTGTTTTTT; cdr3_aa: CASTIMGGTLTGELFF
d_call: TRBD2; j_call: TRBJ2-7; clone_size: .; v_call: TRBV2; cdr3_nt: TGTGCCAGCAGCAGCCTAGCGGGAGTGGTCGAGCAGTACTTC; cdr3_aa: CASSSLAGVVEQYF
d_call: .; j_call: TRBJ2-3; clone_size: .; v_call: TRBV5-4; cdr3_nt: TGTGCCAGCCAGGGCGGCGCGCCCACAGATACGCAGTATTTT; cdr3_aa: CASQGGAPTDTQYF
d_call: TRBD1; j_call: TRBJ1-2; clone_size: few; v_call: TRBV5-6; cdr3_nt: TGTGCCAGCAGCTCATGGGACAGCTATGGCTACACCTTC; cdr3_aa: CASSSWDSYGYTF
d_call: TRBD1; j_call: TRBJ1-5; clone_size: .; v_call: TRBV25-1; cdr3_nt: TGTGCCAGCAGTGCTACAGGGGGCAACCAGCCCCAGCATTTT; cdr3_aa: CASSATGGNQPQHF
d_call: TRBD1; j_call: TRBJ1-2; clone_size: .; v_call: TRBV5-4; cdr3_nt: TGTGCCAGCAGTCTGACAGGGGGCGCAAACTATGGCTACACCTTC; cdr3_aa: CASSLTGGANYGYTF
d_call: .; j_call: TRBJ2-1; clone_size: .; v_call: TRBV5-1; cdr3_nt: TGCGCCAGCAGCGCAGACTGGGGGAAGGAACTAGAGCAGTTCTTC; cdr3_aa: CASSADWGKELEQFF
d_call: .; j_call: TRBJ2-3; clone_size: .; v_call: TRBV15; cdr3_nt: TGTGCCACCAGCAGAGCCCTAATACGGAGGACAGATACGCAGTATTTT; cdr3_aa: CATSRALIRRTDTQYF
d_call: .; j_call: TRBJ2-5; clone_size: .; v_call: TRBV20-1; cdr3_nt: TGCAGTGCTAGAAGGGGTGAGACCCAGTACTTC; cdr3_aa: CSARRGETQYF
d_call: TRBD1; j_call: TRBJ1-6; clone_size: .; v_call: TRBV2; cdr3_nt: TGTGCCAGCAGCGAGGACAGGGCCTCCTATAATTCACCCCTCCACTTT; cdr3_aa: CASSEDRASYNSPLHF
d_call: TRBD1; j_call: TRBJ1-4; clone_size: .; v_call: TRBV18; cdr3_nt: TGTGCCAGCTCAGCCCGGACAGGGGCTAATGAAAAACTGTTTTTT; cdr3_aa: CASSARTGANEKLFF
d_call: .; j_call: TRBJ2-5; clone_size: .; v_call: TRBV10-3; cdr3_nt: TGTGCCACCCAGTCGGCAGAAGAGACCCAGTACTTC; cdr3_aa: CATQSAEETQYF
d_call: TRBD1; j_call: TRBJ1-2; clone_size: .; v_call: TRBV19; cdr3_nt: TGTGCCACCTACCTCCGGGACAGGCTTAACTATGGCTACACCTTC; cdr3_aa: CATYLRDRLNYGYTF
d_call: .; j_call: TRBJ1-1; clone_size: .; v_call: TRBV2; cdr3_nt: TGTGCCAGCAGTGAAATGGGTGGGAACACTGAAGCTTTCTTT; cdr3_aa: CASSEMGGNTEAFF
d_call: TRBD1; j_call: TRBJ1-6; clone_size: .; v_call: TRBV29-1; cdr3_nt: TGCAGCGTTGAACAGGGGGAACGTCGCCACTTT; cdr3_aa: CSVEQGERRHF
d_call: TRBD1; j_call: TRBJ1-5; clone_size: few; v_call: TRBV7-9; cdr3_nt: TGTGCCAGCAGCTTAGCCACGGGACAGGGAAGCAATCAGCCCCAGCATTTT; cdr3_aa: CASSLATGQGSNQPQHF
d_call: .; j_call: TRBJ1-2; clone_size: .; v_call: TRBV28; cdr3_nt: TGTGCCAGCAGCCTGAACCAGAACTATGGCTACACCTTC; cdr3_aa: CASSLNQNYGYTF
d_call: .; j_call: TRBJ1-2; clone_size: .; v_call: TRBV5-1; cdr3_nt: TGCGCCAGCAGCGCGGCGGGGATCTATGGCTACACCTTC; cdr3_aa: CASSAAGIYGYTF
d_call: .; j_call: TRBJ2-3; clone_size: .; v_call: TRBV5-1; cdr3_nt: TGCGCCAGCACCCTCTACGGAGAGGACACAGATACGCAGTATTTT; cdr3_aa: CASTLYGEDTDTQYF
d_call: .; j_call: TRBJ1-5; clone_size: .; v_call: TRBV5-6; cdr3_nt: TGTGCCAGCAGCTTGTCGGATAGCAATCAGCCCCAGCATTTT; cdr3_aa: CASSLSDSNQPQHF
d_call: .; j_call: TRBJ1-2; clone_size: .; v_call: TRBV30; cdr3_nt: TGTGCCTGGAAAATCACAGGTGGAGGCTACACCTTC; cdr3_aa: CAWKITGGGYTF
d_call: .; j_call: TRBJ1-6; clone_size: .; v_call: TRBV7-2; cdr3_nt: TGTGCCAGCAGCTTAAGGCCAGATTATAATTCACCCCTCCACTTT; cdr3_aa: CASSLRPDYNSPLHF
d_call: .; j_call: TRBJ1-1; clone_size: .; v_call: TRBV18; cdr3_nt: TGTGCCAGCTCACCACAAGCGACGGCCGATGAAGCTTTCTTT; cdr3_aa: CASSPQATADEAFF
d_call: .; j_call: TRBJ2-5; clone_size: .; v_call: TRBV7-2; cdr3_nt: TGTGCCTCTACACCGCTCCAAGAGACCCAGTACTTC; cdr3_aa: CASTPLQETQYF
d_call: .; j_call: TRBJ1-2; clone_size: .; v_call: TRBV6-1; cdr3_nt: TGTGCCAGCAGTGACCTACAGGGACTGGGAGTGAACTATGGCTACACCTTC; cdr3_aa: CASSDLQGLGVNYGYTF
d_call: .; j_call: TRBJ2-3; clone_size: .; v_call: TRBV2; cdr3_nt: TGTGCCAGCAGTGTGGGTCTCTATACGCAGTATTTT; cdr3_aa: CASSVGLYTQYF
d_call: .; j_call: TRBJ2-7; clone_size: .; v_call: TRBV27; cdr3_nt: TGTGCCAGCAGTTTAATGGGAGAGCAGTACTTC; cdr3_aa: CASSLMGEQYF
d_call: .; j_call: TRBJ1-1; clone_size: few; v_call: TRBV5-1; cdr3_nt: TGCGCCAGCAGCTTACAGGGTGGAACTGAAGCTTTCTTT; cdr3_aa: CASSLQGGTEAFF
d_call: .; j_call: TRBJ1-1; clone_size: .; v_call: TRBV5-6; cdr3_nt: TGTGCCAGCAGCTTGTTCGGTGACAGAGCGAACACTGAAGCTTTCTTT; cdr3_aa: CASSLFGDRANTEAFF
d_call: TRBD1; j_call: TRBJ2-5; clone_size: .; v_call: TRBV7-2; cdr3_nt: TGTGCCAGCAGCTCCCGACAGGGAAGGGTGACCCAGTACTTC; cdr3_aa: CASSSRQGRVTQYF
d_call: .; j_call: TRBJ1-3; clone_size: .; v_call: TRBV6-5; cdr3_nt: TGTGCCAGCAGTGTTGACGTGACCTCTGGAAACACCATATATTTT; cdr3_aa: CASSVDVTSGNTIYF
d_call: TRBD2; j_call: TRBJ2-1; clone_size: .; v_call: TRBV11-2; cdr3_nt: TGTGCCAGCAGCGCGGGGGGCCGGATCTACAATGAGCAGTTCTTC; cdr3_aa: CASSAGGRIYNEQFF
d_call: .; j_call: TRBJ2-7; clone_size: .; v_call: TRBV6-6; cdr3_nt: TGTGCCAGCAGTTACTCCGGGGGGCTGGACGAGCAGTACTTC; cdr3_aa: CASSYSGGLDEQYF
d_call: TRBD1; j_call: TRBJ1-1; clone_size: .; v_call: TRBV28; cdr3_nt: TGTGCCTCCGACAGGGAGAACACTGAAGCTTTCTTT; cdr3_aa: CASDRENTEAFF
d_call: TRBD1; j_call: TRBJ1-1; clone_size: .; v_call: TRBV7-3; cdr3_nt: TGTGCCAGCAGCGCACAGGGGCCCCCGAACACTGAAGCTTTCTTT; cdr3_aa: CASSAQGPPNTEAFF